Included here is one T cell receptor (beta chain) sequence, with context. No antigen is known for it. From germline, CDR1 is KGHSH and CDR2 LQKENI. V lost 3 bases and J lost 2, with 17 bases in between. The CDR3 is 17 amino acids. This entry comes from a study of neurological immune-mediated disorders. Study conclusions and caveats: The absence of any CDR3 amino acid sequence shared by expanded clones across subjects suggests that repertoires were private in all groups. The study found the most TCR clonal expansion in HTLV-1-associated myelopathy and the least in multiple sclerosis, below healthy controls.

The group of healthy controls was made up of people who were blood bank volunteers in Maryland, USA. The cDNA was generated through 5'RACE incorporating 10-nucleotide random UMIs. Each CDR3 protein is one row after TCRdb ran MiXCR on the 5' RACE reads. The sample consists of tens of thousands of distinct CDR3 sequences, roughly 10% of them appearing once. This clonotype was obtained from a man between 60 and 70 years old in good health. The specimen was PBMCs. This chain links TRBV18 with TRBJ1-3; D unclear. The CDR3 nucleotides read TGTGCCAGCTCACCCTACAGCCAGCTGACGACTGGAAACACCATATATTTT. Its protein product is CASSPYSQLTTGNTIYF.